These 5 T cell receptor beta chains came from one sample sequenced in a study of blood T cell repertoires in COVID-19. Produced via immunoSEQ multiplex PCR; TCRdb's table is partial and in-frame only. The table has 300,000 to 350,000 clones, around 85% seen once; the top ten hold around 4.2%. Sequencing input: PBMCs or T cells enriched from blood (not recorded which). The receptors were gathered from a woman aged 40 to 55 with acute COVID-19.

CDR3 residues: CASSQENKRRETQYF. CDR3 DNA: TGCGCCAGCAGCCAAGAGAACAAGCGGCGGGAGACCCAGTACTTC. The V and J genes are TRBV4-1 and TRBJ2-5; tentatively, D is TRBD2 (5 bases). Germline values: CDR1 MGHRA, CDR2 YSYEKL. CDR3 length: 15 residues. Trimming shortened V by 0 bases and J by 5 bases, and 13 bases separated the two germline ends.

The V and J genes are TRBV4-2 and TRBJ1-4; 9 bases align to TRBD1. The CDR3 consists of 16 residues. The germline V gene has CDR1 LGHNA and CDR2 YNFKEQ. V lost 0 bases, J lost 6 bases, and 5 bases stayed unmatched. This CDR3 is CASSQDLDRGDEKLFF. In nucleotides, the CDR3 is TGTGCCAGCAGCCAAGATCTTGACAGGGGGGATGAAAAACTGTTTTTT.

J is TRBJ1-5 and V is TRBV7-9, with TRBD1 matching over 8 bases. The germline CDR1 and CDR2 sequences are SEHNR and FQNEAQ (reference sequence). V trimming: 1 base; J trimming: 6 bases; junction bases outside the gene matches: 2. The CDR3 has 14 amino acids. The CDR3 coding sequence is TGTGCCAGCAGCTTAGAGACAGGGGCTCAGCCCCAGCATTTT. This translates into CASSLETGAQPQHF.

This clone was counted only a few times. The chain combines TRBV6-2 or TRBV6-3 with TRBJ1-6; 8 bases align to TRBD1. Germline V gene lookup returns CDR1 MNHEY and CDR2 SVGEGT. Unmatched junction bases numbered 2, after V lost 0 bases and J lost 7 bases. The CDR3 extends over 15 amino acids. CDR3 nucleotide sequence: TGTGCCAGCAGTTACTCGGACAGGGTGAATTCACCCCTCCACTTT. Amino acid sequence: CASSYSDRVNSPLHF.

This clone was observed a single time. The CDR3 is CASSPSSGSGEQYF. The CDR3 region has the DNA TGCGCCAGCAGCCCAAGTAGCGGGAGCGGCGAGCAGTACTTC. The chain combines TRBV5-1 with TRBJ2-7, with TRBD2 identical over 9 bases. Germline V gene data show CDR1 as SGHRS and CDR2 as YFSETQ. Trimming removed 4 bases from V and 6 bases from J; junction bases left unmatched: 8. The CDR3 sequence is 14 residues long. The full variable domain, rest sourced from reference TRBV5-1 and TRBJ2-7, is KAGVTQTPRYLIKTRGQQVTLSCSPISGHRSVSWYQQTPGQGLQFLFEYFSETQRNKGNFPGRFSGRQFSNSRSEMNVSTLELGDSALYLCASSPSSGSGEQYFGPGTRLTVT.